One and the same sample provided the 2 T cell receptor beta chains below, sequenced in a study of T cell responses to AZD1222 COVID-19 vaccine. Assay used: immunoSEQ multiplex PCR; TCRdb lists only in-frame clones, some missing. The data contain some 190,000 clones, 85% to 95% of them singletons. The sample consisted of peripheral blood, taken on day 0 of AZD1222 vaccination. All receptors derive from an adult in good health.

The chain uses TRBV9 and TRBJ1-2; perhaps TRBD1 as D (5 bases). The CDR3 has 14 amino acids. V gave up 2 bases and J gave up 4 bases, with 12 bases separating them. Looked up from germline, CDR1 is SGDLS and CDR2 is YYNGEE. CDR3 nucleotide sequence: TGTGCCAGCAGCGTGGGGCAGGGCGCCTATGGCTACACCTTC. Amino acids: CASSVGQGAYGYTF. Based on the CDR3 plus reference TRBV9 and TRBJ1-2, the full variable domain is DSGVTQTPKHLITATGQRVTLRCSPRSGDLSVYWYQQSLDQGLQFLIQYYNGEERAKGNILERFSAQQFPDLHSELNLSSLELGDSALYFCASSVGQGAYGYTFGSGTRLTVV.

The chain employs TRBV10-2 and TRBJ1-2; D uncertain. This CDR3 spans 14 amino acids. V shed 2 bases and J shed 8 bases, with 15 bases lying between them. Per germline, CDR1 WSHSY and CDR2 SAAADI. The CDR3 sequence: CASSEPAGLLGYTF. In DNA form, the CDR3 reads TGCGCCAGCAGTGAGCCGGCCGGCCTTTTGGGCTACACCTTC.